This T cell receptor beta chain was recovered during a study of beta chain features in type 1 diabetes. Whole-study findings and limits: Cells with high TCR expression could be over-represented by cDNA sequencing. Amplification by PCR could prefer shorter templates, with the same effect in patients and controls. Shorter TCRB CDR3s, moderately but significantly so, were found in Type 1 diabetes patients in all four CD4+ subsets.

The V gene's germline CDR1 is LGHNA and CDR2 YNFKEQ. The V and J ends lost 0 bases and 6 bases, in that order; junction bases with no gene match: 3. This CDR3 is built from 16 residues. A CD45RO/CCR7/CD25/CD127/CD95/CD27 panel sorted naive, central memory, regulatory and stem cell-like memory CD4+ cells. This clone was seen only a few times. Its antigen remains unidentified. The investigators reverse transcribed all of the isolated RNA, so they sequenced expressed TCRB transcripts. Only in-frame clones appear in the TCRdb table, and some are missing; sequencing was by immunoSEQ multiplex PCR. The sample holds about 660,000 clones, over 12% seen once.

The source material was naive CD4+ T cells from blood. The origin of this receptor is a man aged 18 to 29 with type 1 diabetes. The chain uses TRBV4-2 and TRBJ2-2; 11 bases map to TRBD2. CDR3 sequence: CASSQDHSGRAGELFF. CDR3 DNA: TGTGCCAGCAGCCAAGACCATAGCGGGAGGGCCGGGGAGCTGTTTTTT.